Below are 32 T cell receptor beta chains sequenced from a single sample in a study of beta chain features in type 1 diabetes. Isolated RNA was reverse transcribed in full, so expressed TCRB transcripts were sequenced. Measured with immunoSEQ multiplex PCR; TCRdb has only the in-frame clones, and not every one. The sample yields around 240,000 clones, approximately 70% seen once. Sequenced input: naive CD4+ T cells from blood. The receptors come from a young man in good health.

The V call is TRBV4-3, the J call TRBJ2-7, with 11 bases identical to TRBD1. The CDR3 is 15 residues long. V shed 0 bases and J 5 bases; nucleotides not matched to a gene: 3. Germline V gene lookup returns CDR1 LGHNA and CDR2 YSLEER. The CDR3, as DNA: TGCGCCAGCAGCCAAGATGGGGGACAGGGGGACGAGCAGTACTTC. Protein: CASSQDGGQGDEQYF.

This rearrangement joins TRBV18 to TRBJ2-1; D is possibly TRBD1 or TRBD2 (6 bases each). The CDR3 is made up of 17 amino acids. V lost 0 bases and J 4 bases, leaving 16 bases between the germline ends. The germline CDR1 and CDR2 sequences are KGHSH and LQKENI. This chain's CDR3 is CASSPPQRGTAYNEQFF. DNA for the CDR3: TGTGCCAGCTCACCACCACAGAGGGGGACTGCTTACAATGAGCAGTTCTTC.

The chain carries TRBV5-6 and TRBJ1-2; D is uncertain. Germline V lookup: CDR1 SGHDT, CDR2 YYEEEE. V was trimmed by 2 bases and J by 3 bases, leaving 5 bases between them. The CDR3 consists of 12 residues. CDR3 amino acids: CASSFGDYGYTF. CDR3 DNA sequence: TGTGCCAGCAGCTTTGGGGACTATGGCTACACCTTC. Variable domain in full (rest from reference TRBV5-6 and TRBJ1-2): DAGVTQSPTHLIKTRGQQVTLRCSPKSGHDTVSWYQQALGQGPQFIFQYYEEEERQRGNFPDRFSGHQFPNYSSELNVNALLLGDSALYLCASSFGDYGYTFGSGTRLTVV.

As concerns this clone: Sequence at one end of the junction differs from germline and may be a read error. J is TRBJ1-1 and V is TRBV6-5; D might be TRBD1 (5 bases). Germline assignment: CDR1 MNHEY and CDR2 SVGAGI. This CDR3 region has 13 residues. The CDR3 nucleotides read TGTGCCAGCAGTTCCGACAGCGGTAGCAGGTTCGTGTTT. Amino acids: CASSSDSGSRFVF.

This clone was picked up a small number of times. The genes are TRBV30 and TRBJ2-5, with D maybe TRBD2 (7 bases). The ends were cut back, 8 bases at V and 5 bases at J, with 15 bases in the middle. This CDR3 region has 12 residues. In germline, CDR1 is GTSNPN, CDR2 SVGIG (reference sequence). CDR3 sequence: CAVAGAGETQYF. CDR3 in DNA: TGTGCCGTGGCGGGGGCTGGGGAGACCCAGTACTTC.

V is TRBV7-2 and J is TRBJ2-1; D may be TRBD2 (5 bases). This CDR3 spans 13 amino acids. CDR1 and CDR2 (germline): SGHTA, FQGNSA. V was shortened by 5 bases and J by 7 bases, with 12 bases between the two germline ends. The CDR3 sequence: CASSPQRENEQFF. The CDR3, as DNA: TGTGCCAGCAGCCCCCAAAGGGAGAATGAGCAGTTCTTC.

The chain combines TRBV20-1 with TRBJ2-5; no reliable D call. There are 11 residues in the CDR3. The V gene lost 6 bases and the J gene lost 2 bases, with 7 bases spanning the gap. The germline gives CDR1 DFQATT, CDR2 SNEGSKA (reference sequence). CDR3 loop: CSAGSQETQYF. The CDR3 DNA reads as TGCAGTGCAGGTTCTCAAGAGACCCAGTACTTC.

This clone was seen a handful of times. The CDR3: CSVYRGVGNTEAFF. CDR3 nucleotide sequence: TGCAGCGTCTACAGGGGTGTCGGGAACACTGAAGCTTTCTTT. This chain links TRBV29-1 with TRBJ1-1; 7 bases are a match to TRBD1. The CDR3 is 14 residues long. V was clipped by 6 bases and J by 1 base; unmatched bases: 8. Germline assignment: CDR1 SQVTM and CDR2 ANQGSEA.

The chain links TRBV28 to TRBJ1-2, with D unresolved. Deletions cut 5 bases from V and 3 bases from J, with 7 bases between. Per the germline V gene, CDR1 is MDHEN and CDR2 is SYDVKM. CDR3 size: 12 residues. The CDR3 here is CASSATYYGYTF. The CDR3 DNA reads as TGTGCCAGCAGTGCCACTTACTATGGCTACACCTTC.

The chain carries TRBV4-3 and TRBJ2-1, with 7 bases fitting TRBD1. Germline-derived CDR1 and CDR2 are LGHNA and YSLEER. The CDR3 has 14 residues. With 1 base clipped from V and 4 bases from J, the junction kept 1 base outside the gene matches. The CDR3 region is CASSQAGQYNEQFF. CDR3 in DNA: TGCGCCAGCAGCCAAGCGGGACAGTACAATGAGCAGTTCTTC.

CDR3 sequence: CAISESKGRETQYF. In DNA form, the CDR3 reads TGTGCCATCAGTGAGTCGAAGGGGCGGGAGACCCAGTACTTC. This chain links TRBV10-3 with TRBJ2-5, with a weak D call TRBD1 (5 bases). The CDR3 runs to 14 residues. Between the trimmed V and J ends, which lost 0 bases and 5 bases, there was a span of 10 bases. CDR1 ENHRY and CDR2 SYGVKD come from the germline V gene.

The chain is built from TRBV30 and TRBJ2-7, with TRBD2 matching over 7 bases. The CDR3 is 13 residues long. V lost 2 bases to trimming and J lost 3 bases; unmatched junction nucleotides: 4. The germline V gene encodes CDR1 GTSNPN and CDR2 SVGIG (reference sequence). CDR3 region: CAWSQREGYEQYF. The CDR3 DNA reads as TGTGCCTGGAGTCAGAGGGAGGGCTACGAGCAGTACTTC.

V usage is TRBV25-1 and J usage is TRBJ1-1; 11 bases line up with TRBD1. Germline values: CDR1 MGHDK, CDR2 SYGVNS. V shed 6 bases and J 5 bases; nucleotides not matched to a gene: 2. CDR3 length: 13 residues. The CDR3 DNA sequence: TGTGCCAGCAGCGGGACAGGGGGTACTGAAGCTTTCTTT. Translated: CASSGTGGTEAFF.

This chain joins TRBV30 and TRBJ2-7; D is possibly TRBD1 (6 bases). V was shortened by 4 bases and J by 4 bases, with 14 bases between the two germline ends. The germline gives CDR1 GTSNPN, CDR2 SVGIG (reference sequence). This CDR3 is built from 13 residues. CDR3 DNA: TGTGCCTGGATCAGACCGGGACAATACGAGCAGTACTTC. It encodes CAWIRPGQYEQYF. The full variable domain, in which reference TRBV30 and TRBJ2-7 provide the parts outside the CDR3, is SQTIHQWPATLVQPVGSPLSLECTVEGTSNPNLYWYRQAAGRGLQLLFYSVGIGQISSEVPQNLSASRPQDRQFILSSKKLLLSDSGFYLCAWIRPGQYEQYFGPGTRLTVT.

This chain connects TRBV30 to TRBJ2-1; 12 nucleotides agree with TRBD2. This CDR3 is built from 16 residues. Germline loops: CDR1 GTSNPN, CDR2 SVGIG (reference sequence). Trimming cost V 2 bases and J 9 bases; bases outside gene matches: 11. CDR3 sequence: CAWSWGLAGGPGEQFF. CDR3 bases: TGTGCCTGGAGTTGGGGGCTAGCGGGAGGGCCGGGTGAGCAGTTCTTC.

The V gene is TRBV29-1, the J gene TRBJ1-1; D is uncertain. This CDR3 is built from 14 residues. Looked up from germline, CDR1 is SQVTM and CDR2 is ANQGSEA. The germline V and J ends were trimmed by 2 bases and 0 bases, with 10 bases remaining between them. The CDR3 coding sequence is TGCAGCGTTGAAAGGGAGGGCCTGAACACTGAAGCTTTCTTT. It encodes CSVEREGLNTEAFF.

In DNA, the CDR3 is TGTGCCCTATTAGCGGGATCATACAATGAGCAGTTCTTC. This codes for CALLAGSYNEQFF. The rearrangement joins TRBV30 to TRBJ2-1; TRBD2 aligns across 8 bases. The V gene's germline CDR1 is GTSNPN and CDR2 SVGIG (reference sequence). The CDR3 consists of 13 residues. V dropped 8 bases and J dropped 4; count of bases not matched to a gene: 7.

The rearrangement joins TRBV28 to TRBJ2-7; 8 bases fit TRBD1. This CDR3 has 16 amino acids. After removal of 5 bases from V and 3 bases from J, the junction contained 12 bases not matched to a gene. The germline V gene encodes CDR1 MDHEN and CDR2 SYDVKM. The CDR3 sequence: CASSNLGQDFSYEQYF. CDR3 DNA: TGTGCCAGCAGTAACTTGGGACAGGACTTCAGCTACGAGCAGTACTTC.

This clone was seen a handful of times. The same CDR3 is also encoded by other DNA sequences in this sample. The chain links TRBV7-9 to TRBJ2-7, with D hard to call. This CDR3 region has 13 residues. Trimming removed 4 bases at V and 3 bases at J, with 10 bases between. Germline values: CDR1 SEHNR, CDR2 FQNEAQ (reference sequence). The DNA for the CDR3 is TGTGCCAGCAGCTCCTCGGGCGGCTACGAGCAGTACTTC. As protein: CASSSSGGYEQYF.

The genes are TRBV7-8 and TRBJ2-6; possibly TRBD1 for D (6 bases). V lost 4 bases and J lost 0, with 13 bases in between. Germline lookup yields CDR1 SGHVS and CDR2 FQNEAQ. The CDR3 sequence is 17 residues long. The CDR3 region is CASSSRPQGSGANVLTF. DNA of the CDR3: TGTGCCAGCAGCTCAAGACCACAGGGCTCTGGGGCCAACGTCCTGACTTTC.

The gene calls are TRBV7-6 and TRBJ2-1; 11 positions match TRBD2. The CDR3 extends over 16 amino acids. Germline trimming cut 4 bases from V and 0 bases from J; bases unmatched to any gene: 2. The germline gives CDR1 SGHVS, CDR2 FNYEAQ. CDR3 amino acids: CASSSSGRSSYNEQFF. The CDR3 coding sequence is TGTGCCAGCAGCTCTAGCGGGAGGAGCTCCTACAATGAGCAGTTCTTC. Supplemented by reference TRBV7-6 and TRBJ2-1, the full variable domain reads GAGVSQSPRYKVTKRGQDVALRCDPISGHVSLYWYRQALGQGPEFLTYFNYEAQQDKSGLPNDRFSAERPEGSISTLTIQRTEQRDSAMYRCASSSSGRSSYNEQFFGPGTRLTVL.

The J gene is TRBJ1-1, the V gene TRBV10-3, with TRBD1 identical over 7 bases. The ends lost 3 bases at V and 2 bases at J; junction bases unmatched: 3. The germline V gene has CDR1 ENHRY and CDR2 SYGVKD. CDR3 length equals 14 residues. In nucleotides, the CDR3 is TGTGCCATCAGTGACCGGGACAGCAACACTGAAGCTTTCTTT. It codes for CAISDRDSNTEAFF.

This clone has a handful of counts. The rearrangement uses TRBV9 and TRBJ1-2; D not resolved. CDR3 length equals 11 residues. The germline CDR1 and CDR2 sequences are SGDLS and YYNGEE. The V end lost 4 bases, the J end lost 2 bases, and 3 bases lay between the germline ends. CDR3 coding DNA: TGTGCCAGCAGCACCAACTATGGCTACACCTTC. Its protein product is CASSTNYGYTF.

The J gene is TRBJ2-2, the V gene TRBV30; 13 bases line up with TRBD2. CDR1 GTSNPN and CDR2 SVGIG come from the germline V gene (reference sequence). The CDR3 covers 17 residues. J lost 4 bases, V lost 0 bases, and 5 bases had no gene match. The CDR3 loop reads CAWSVLRTSGSTGELFF. Written as DNA, the CDR3 is TGTGCCTGGAGTGTACTACGGACTAGCGGGAGCACCGGGGAGCTGTTTTTT.

This clone showed up just once. Other DNA sequences of this sample code for an identical CDR3. The CDR3 spells CASSPTVYGYTF. CDR3 nucleotides: TGTGCCAGCAGCCCGACGGTGTATGGCTACACCTTC. The chain recombines TRBV7-2 with TRBJ1-2, with no clear D. This CDR3 spans 12 amino acids. CDR1 and CDR2 (germline): SGHTA, FQGNSA. With 5 bases removed from V and 5 bases from J, the gap between germline ends came to 9 bases.

The V gene is TRBV25-1, the J gene TRBJ2-1, with 10 bases identical to TRBD1. The CDR3 is 14 amino acids. The germline gives CDR1 MGHDK, CDR2 SYGVNS. V trimming: 6 bases; J trimming: 2 bases; junction bases outside the gene matches: 1. CDR3 sequence: CASRDRGAYNEQFF. CDR3 bases: TGTGCCAGCAGGGACAGGGGGGCCTACAATGAGCAGTTCTTC.

The V call is TRBV7-9, the J call TRBJ2-7, with 7 bases identical to TRBD1. Germline V gives CDR1 SEHNR, CDR2 FQNEAQ (reference sequence). Trimming at V came to 2 bases and at J to 1 base, leaving 5 bases not matched to a gene. The CDR3 contains 15 residues. The CDR3 sequence: CASSLQPGQSYEQYF. The CDR3 DNA is TGTGCCAGCAGCTTACAACCGGGACAGTCCTACGAGCAGTACTTC.

To note about this clone: This sample also contains other DNA sequences that code for the same CDR3. V gene TRBV30 combines with J gene TRBJ2-5; TRBD2 is a possible D gene (5 bases). Germline loops: CDR1 GTSNPN, CDR2 SVGIG (reference sequence). The CDR3 runs to 12 residues. V gave up 0 bases and J gave up 4 bases, with 6 bases separating them. Written as DNA, the CDR3 is TGTGCCTGGAGTGTACGGGGAGAGACCCAGTACTTC. Protein: CAWSVRGETQYF.

This chain joins TRBV10-3 and TRBJ2-1; D is ambiguous. The CDR3 runs 13 residues. Trimming stripped 4 bases from V and 8 bases from J, with 12 bases between. In germline, CDR1 is ENHRY, CDR2 SYGVKD. In DNA form, the CDR3 reads TGTGCCATCAGTGTTCTATTCGGGCATGAGCAGTTCTTC. Translated, it gives CAISVLFGHEQFF.

The J gene is TRBJ2-5, the V gene TRBV4-2; TRBD2 matches at 7 bases. CDR1 and CDR2 (germline): LGHNA, YNFKEQ. The ends lost 6 bases at V and 3 bases at J; junction bases unmatched: 4. The CDR3 is 13 amino acids. The CDR3 DNA is TGTGCCAGCAGACTAACTAGCGAAGAGACCCAGTACTTC. Amino acid sequence: CASRLTSEETQYF.

The chain is built from TRBV6-5 and TRBJ1-1; D gene unclear. Per germline, CDR1 MNHEY and CDR2 SVGAGI. The CDR3 length is 12 residues. V dropped 5 bases and J dropped 7 bases, with 11 bases sitting between them. The CDR3 region has the DNA TGTGCCAGCAGTCGAGCAATGGGTGAAGCTTTCTTT. It translates to CASSRAMGEAFF.

V gene TRBV4-3 combines with J gene TRBJ1-5; D possibly corresponds to TRBD1 (6 bases). Germline CDR1 LGHNA, CDR2 YSLEER. V gave up 5 bases and J gave up 6 bases, with 23 bases separating them. The CDR3 contains 17 residues. CDR3: CASSLTTGLIMGQPQHF. The CDR3 bases are TGCGCCAGCAGCTTAACTACAGGGTTGATTATGGGTCAGCCCCAGCATTTT.